This TCR beta chain was retrieved from a study of cytomegalovirus exposure and HLA in healthy donors. Findings and caveats of the study: Researchers counted some 150 TCR beta chains as cytomegalovirus-associated. A later examination showed that TCR association rates differed by HLA locus, with DRB1 most and HLA-C fewest.

The study sampled nominally healthy donors, though unrecorded immune exposures were likely. Notes on this clone: Its antigen is not identified.

This PCR relied on a set of 60 Vbeta primers and 13 Jbeta primers. Produced via immunoSEQ multiplex PCR; TCRdb's table is partial and in-frame only. The sample's table shows under 200,000 clones. With 5 bases clipped from V and 7 bases from J, the junction kept 6 bases outside the gene matches. Germline loops: CDR1 LNHDA, CDR2 SQIVND (reference sequence). This CDR3 comprises 13 residues. The rearrangement joins TRBV19 to TRBJ1-1; 8 nucleotides agree with TRBD1. Sequenced: PBMCs. The source of this sequence is a man aged 25 to 45 in good health and CMV-seronegative. This CDR3 is CASSFTGGNEAFF. The CDR3 DNA follows: TGTGCCAGTAGTTTTACAGGGGGGAATGAAGCTTTCTTT.